What follows is one T cell receptor (beta chain) and its context. The source of the sample is a study of blood T cell repertoires in COVID-19. The wider study: Samples of COVID-19 (acute and convalescent) were obtained from the United States, Italy and Spain. Nucleic acid was either cDNA or gDNA, and it came from T cells, B-cell-depleted T cells, or PBMCs.

Original data processing: Nucleated cell counts were estimated from reference gene primer amplification. Clones were read by immunoSEQ multiplex PCR, and TCRdb kept only the in-frame ones, dropping some. V and J calls and clone size are those listed in that table; D and trimming were worked out from the DNA. In the table there are around 59,000 clones, around 88% of which are singletons. This CDR3 contains 15 residues. In germline, CDR1 is MDHEN, CDR2 SYDVKM. V gave up 7 bases and J gave up 5 bases; unmatched junction bases: 8. This receptor was identified in a man aged 55 to 70 with acute or convalescent COVID-19. The rearrangement uses TRBV28 and TRBJ1-6, with 7 bases matching TRBD1. The material sequenced was peripheral blood. This CDR3 reads CASTGRQGHNSPLHF. CDR3 DNA: TGTGCCAGCACCGGTCGACAGGGTCATAATTCACCCCTCCACTTT.